Listed here are 29 T cell receptor beta chains from one sample, sequenced in a study of tumor-infiltrating lymphocytes in localized non-small cell lung cancer. Produced via immunoSEQ multiplex PCR; TCRdb's table is partial and in-frame only. Of 12,000 or so clones in the sample, around 83% were seen once. Sample: lung tumor tissue. All receptors derive from a human donor with non-small cell lung cancer.

The rearrangement joins TRBV18 to TRBJ1-3; D is unresolved. This CDR3 is built from 15 residues. Germline V gives CDR1 KGHSH, CDR2 LQKENI. V lost 1 base and J 1 base, leaving 8 bases between the germline ends. The chain's CDR3 is CASSPLVASGNTIYF. CDR3 bases: TGTGCCAGCTCACCACTGGTCGCTTCTGGAAACACCATATATTTT.

The chain recombines TRBV2 with TRBJ1-2; 10 bases line up with TRBD1. The trim removed 1 base at V and 3 bases at J, leaving 2 bases unmatched. The CDR3 is 15 residues long. Germline CDR1 and CDR2: SNHLY and FYNNEI. The CDR3 spells CASSEVGQGDYGYTF. The CDR3 DNA reads as TGTGCCAGCAGTGAAGTCGGACAGGGGGACTATGGCTACACCTTC.

This clone was observed once. The chain combines TRBV4-2 with TRBJ2-7, with 7 positions matching TRBD2. Unmatched junction bases numbered 6, after V lost 5 bases and J lost 2 bases. The CDR3 has 14 amino acids. CDR1 and CDR2 from the germline V gene are LGHNA and YNFKEQ. CDR3: CASSEGAGTYEQYF. The CDR3, as DNA: TGTGCCAGCAGCGAGGGAGCGGGAACCTACGAGCAGTACTTC.

The CDR3 sequence is CASSGRLAGGQETQYF. The CDR3, as DNA: TGTGCCAGCAGCGGGAGACTAGCGGGGGGGCAAGAGACCCAGTACTTC. The gene calls are TRBV5-6 and TRBJ2-5, with TRBD2 identical over 14 bases. After removal of 4 bases from V and 2 bases from J, the junction contained 4 bases not matched to a gene. Germline CDR1 reads SGHDT; CDR2 reads YYEEEE. CDR3 length equals 16 residues.

The chain uses TRBV6-5 and TRBJ1-1; D is possibly TRBD1 (5 bases). V dropped 2 bases and J dropped 4 bases, with 8 bases sitting between them. Germline CDR1 is MNHEY and CDR2 is SVGAGI. The CDR3 has 13 amino acids. The CDR3 DNA reads TGTGCCAGCAGTTACATCGGGGGCACTGAAGCTTTCTTT. This codes for CASSYIGGTEAFF.

The chain employs TRBV6-1 and TRBJ2-5; TRBD2 agrees at 11 bases. Germline CDR1 is MNHNS and CDR2 is SASEGT. Trimming at V came to 2 bases and at J to 9 bases, leaving 8 bases not matched to a gene. This CDR3 contains 15 residues. In DNA, the CDR3 is TGTGCCAGCAGTGAATCTTGGGTAGCGGGGGGGTCCCAGTACTTC. It translates to CASSESWVAGGSQYF.

The chain couples TRBV11-2 to TRBJ2-3; 9 nucleotides line up with TRBD1. The germline CDR1 and CDR2 sequences are SGHAT and FQNNGV. The CDR3 consists of 16 residues. The V segment lost 1 base and the J segment 4 bases; nucleotides outside the gene matches: 6. The CDR3 bases are TGTGCCAGCAGCTTAGGGGACAGGGTGGTAGCAGATACGCAGTATTTT. This translates into CASSLGDRVVADTQYF.

This clone was seen just once. This chain links TRBV19 with TRBJ1-1; D is unclear. Germline lookup yields CDR1 LNHDA and CDR2 SQIVND (reference sequence). V was shortened by 1 base and J by 2 bases, with 14 bases between the two germline ends. The CDR3 has 16 residues. CDR3 loop: CASSIGVGSANTEAFF. The DNA of the CDR3 is TGTGCCAGTAGTATAGGTGTGGGATCTGCAAACACTGAAGCTTTCTTT.

Relative to its sample, this clone is medium-sized. Additional DNA sequences in this sample encode the identical CDR3. This chain connects TRBV5-1 to TRBJ1-2, with D possibly matching TRBD1 (6 bases). V lost 0 bases and J 8 bases, leaving 11 bases between the germline ends. The CDR3 is 13 residues long. CDR1 and CDR2 from the germline V gene are SGHRS and YFSETQ. CDR3 amino acids: CASSLAPGDGYTF. In DNA form, the CDR3 reads TGCGCCAGCAGCTTGGCTCCAGGGGACGGCTACACCTTC.

V gene TRBV18 combines with J gene TRBJ2-3; TRBD2 matches at 8 bases. CDR3 length equals 17 residues. J gave up 0 bases and V 0 bases, and 5 bases lay outside the gene matches. Germline V gives CDR1 KGHSH, CDR2 LQKENI. CDR3 loop: CASSPPLAGRSTDTQYF. Written as DNA, the CDR3 is TGTGCCAGCTCACCACCCTTAGCGGGAAGAAGCACAGATACGCAGTATTTT.

The J gene is TRBJ2-7, the V gene TRBV5-1; 8 bases match TRBD2. V gave up 0 bases and J gave up 5 bases; unmatched junction bases: 10. CDR3 length: 16 residues. Germline assignment: CDR1 SGHRS and CDR2 YFSETQ. The CDR3 is CASSLAWTGGLDEQYF. In nucleotides, the CDR3 is TGCGCCAGCAGCTTGGCCTGGACGGGGGGGCTCGACGAGCAGTACTTC. Complete variable domain (other parts from reference TRBV5-1 and TRBJ2-7): KAGVTQTPRYLIKTRGQQVTLSCSPISGHRSVSWYQQTPGQGLQFLFEYFSETQRNKGNFPGRFSGRQFSNSRSEMNVSTLELGDSALYLCASSLAWTGGLDEQYFGPGTRLTVT.

The J gene is TRBJ2-7, the V gene TRBV21-1; the D segment call TRBD2 is taken from the table without a DNA check. TRBV21-1 is noted as a pseudogene. This CDR3 spans 15 amino acids. The CDR3 coding sequence is TGTGCCAGCAGCATATCGGGGGGGCCGGCCTACGAGCAGTACTTC. Its protein product is CASSISGGPAYEQYF.

The gene calls are TRBV6-1 and TRBJ2-7; TRBD2 matches at 7 bases. Germline CDR1 reads MNHNS; CDR2 reads SASEGT. The CDR3 consists of 15 residues. Trimming at V came to 6 bases and at J to 1 base, leaving 9 bases not matched to a gene. CDR3 residues: CASSAGVGWSYEQYF. CDR3 nucleotide sequence: TGTGCCAGCAGCGCGGGGGTTGGGTGGTCCTACGAGCAGTACTTC.

V is TRBV7-9 and J is TRBJ2-2; D call uncertain. The CDR3 consists of 12 residues. Looked up from germline, CDR1 is SEHNR and CDR2 is FQNEAQ (reference sequence). V was pared by 3 bases and J by 3 bases, with 2 bases between. The DNA for the CDR3 is TGTGCCAGCAGCTTCGACACCGGGGAGCTGTTTTTT. Translated: CASSFDTGELFF.

V and J are TRBV10-3 and TRBJ2-3; 7 bases are shared with TRBD1. V dropped 8 bases and J dropped 1; count of bases not matched to a gene: 3. The germline gives CDR1 ENHRY, CDR2 SYGVKD. This CDR3 is built from 13 residues. The CDR3 nucleotides are TGTGCCATCCAGGGGGATGGCACAGATACGCAGTATTTT. Amino acid sequence: CAIQGDGTDTQYF.

The chain joins TRBV11-1 to TRBJ2-7; 8 nucleotides line up with TRBD1. The CDR3 sequence is 14 residues long. The germline CDR1 and CDR2 sequences are SGHAT and FQDESV (reference sequence). With V trimmed by 6 bases and J by 2 bases, 6 bases remained unmatched. The CDR3 DNA sequence: TGTGCCAGCAGTATTGGACAGGGAACCTACGAGCAGTACTTC. Protein sequence: CASSIGQGTYEQYF.

This chain joins TRBV5-1 and TRBJ2-5; D is perhaps TRBD1 or TRBD2 (5 bases each). This CDR3 has 13 amino acids. V was trimmed by 3 bases and J by 2 bases, leaving 8 bases between them. CDR1 is SGHRS, CDR2 YFSETQ, per germline. Here the CDR3 reads CASSSGPQETQYF. The CDR3 region has the DNA TGCGCCAGCAGCTCGGGACCACAAGAGACCCAGTACTTC.

The J gene is TRBJ1-3, the V gene TRBV6-5, with D perhaps TRBD1 (6 bases). Germline assignment: CDR1 MNHEY and CDR2 SVGAGI. V was trimmed by 11 bases and J by 0 bases, leaving 14 bases between them. The CDR3 has 14 amino acids. Here the CDR3 DNA reads TGTGCCTCTGCGGGGACAAACTCTGGAAACACCATATATTTT. Translated, it gives CASAGTNSGNTIYF.

This clone was observed a single time. The chain uses TRBV5-6 and TRBJ1-2; unclear D gene. The V gene lost 0 bases and the J gene lost 8 bases, with 11 bases spanning the gap. The CDR3 runs to 13 residues. Germline V CDR1 and CDR2: SGHDT, YYEEEE. The CDR3 nucleotides read TGTGCCAGCAGCTTGGGCCGTGCTTGGGGCTACACCTTC. It encodes CASSLGRAWGYTF.

The chain uses TRBV28 and TRBJ2-7; TRBD1 agrees at 8 bases. CDR1 is MDHEN, CDR2 SYDVKM, per germline. The junction had 7 bases not matched to a gene; V was cut back by 3 bases and J by 6 bases. The CDR3 loop spans 14 amino acids. CDR3 in DNA: TGTGCCAGCAGTTTGGACAGGGTGGTTGGCGAGCAGTACTTC. Amino acid sequence: CASSLDRVVGEQYF.

The chain is built from TRBV27 and TRBJ2-5; possibly TRBD1 for D (5 bases). Trimming cost V 2 bases and J 0 bases, with 10 bases left between them. The CDR3 loop spans 15 amino acids. Germline V gene sequence: CDR1 MNHEY, CDR2 SMNVEV (reference sequence). DNA for the CDR3: TGTGCCAGCAGTTTAAGGGGTTTATACCAAGAGACCCAGTACTTC. Translation gives CASSLRGLYQETQYF.

The chain employs TRBV19 and TRBJ1-2; D may be TRBD1 (6 bases). The germline V and J ends were trimmed by 10 bases and 7 bases, with 22 bases remaining between them. CDR1 and CDR2 (germline): LNHDA, SQIVND (reference sequence). The CDR3 consists of 14 residues. CDR3 in amino acids: CATQGGTLSSGYTF. In nucleotides, the CDR3 is TGTGCCACCCAAGGGGGGACATTGTCGAGTGGCTACACCTTC.

The rearrangement uses TRBV5-1 and TRBJ2-5; 9 bases map to TRBD1. This CDR3 contains 15 residues. The V and J ends lost 5 bases and 4 bases, in that order; junction bases with no gene match: 9. Germline V gene data show CDR1 as SGHRS and CDR2 as YFSETQ. CDR3 sequence reads: CASRSTGGLGETQYF. The CDR3 DNA reads as TGCGCCAGCAGGTCCACAGGGGGCTTGGGAGAGACCCAGTACTTC.

The V call is TRBV7-2, the J call TRBJ2-7; D remains unclear. Germline lookup yields CDR1 SGHTA and CDR2 FQGNSA. This CDR3 comprises 14 residues. The ends were cut back, 4 bases at V and 0 bases at J, with 10 bases in the middle. CDR3 in amino acids: CASSSSHSSYEQYF. For the CDR3, the DNA is TGTGCCAGCAGCTCCAGTCATAGCTCCTACGAGCAGTACTTC. The whole variable domain, filled in from reference TRBV7-2 and TRBJ2-7, reads GAGVSQSPSNKVTEKGKDVELRCDPISGHTALYWYRQSLGQGLEFLIYFQGNSAPDKSGLPSDRFSAERTGGSVSTLTIQRTQQEDSAVYLCASSSSHSSYEQYFGPGTRLTVT.

The CDR3 DNA is TGTGCCAGCAGCTCCATGGGACTAGGCTACGAGCAGTACTTC. Amino acid sequence: CASSSMGLGYEQYF. The chain recombines TRBV7-9 with TRBJ2-7; 8 positions agree with TRBD2. Germline V gene data show CDR1 as SEHNR and CDR2 as FQNEAQ (reference sequence). The CDR3 contains 14 residues. The V and J ends lost 4 bases and 3 bases, in that order; junction bases with no gene match: 5.

The chain combines TRBV7-8 with TRBJ2-6; 7 nucleotides line up with TRBD1. CDR3 length: 16 residues. J gave up 0 bases and V 10 bases, and 9 bases lay outside the gene matches. Germline V gives CDR1 SGHVS, CDR2 FQNEAQ. The CDR3, as DNA: TGTGCCACTTTCGGACAGGACCCCTCTGGGGCCAACGTCCTGACTTTC. This translates into CATFGQDPSGANVLTF. The full variable domain, its missing parts supplied by reference TRBV7-8 and TRBJ2-6, is GAGVSQSPRYKVAKRGQDVALRCDPISGHVSLFWYQQALGQGPEFLTYFQNEAQLDKSGLPSDRFFAERPEGSVSTLKIQRTQQEDSAVYLCATFGQDPSGANVLTFGAGSRLTVL.

The V gene is TRBV5-6, the J gene TRBJ2-2; 7 bases match TRBD1. V dropped 4 bases and J dropped 0; count of bases not matched to a gene: 3. This CDR3 spans 15 amino acids. Germline CDR1 reads SGHDT; CDR2 reads YYEEEE. In nucleotides, the CDR3 is TGTGCCAGCAGCGTGACAGGGCCGAACACCGGGGAGCTGTTTTTT. Its protein is CASSVTGPNTGELFF. Complete variable domain (other parts from reference TRBV5-6 and TRBJ2-2): DAGVTQSPTHLIKTRGQQVTLRCSPKSGHDTVSWYQQALGQGPQFIFQYYEEEERQRGNFPDRFSGHQFPNYSSELNVNALLLGDSALYLCASSVTGPNTGELFFGEGSRLTVL.

This chain joins TRBV27 and TRBJ2-6; the D gene is possibly TRBD1 (6 bases). The length of the CDR3 is 18 residues. V was clipped by 2 bases and J by 0 bases, with 14 bases between them. Per the germline V gene, CDR1 is MNHEY and CDR2 is SMNVEV (reference sequence). The CDR3 sequence: CASSLRVTRGSGANVLTF. The CDR3 DNA reads as TGTGCCAGCAGTTTAAGGGTAACCAGGGGCTCTGGGGCCAACGTCCTGACTTTC. The variable domain in full, with the rest retrieved from reference TRBV27 and TRBJ2-6, is EAQVTQNPRYLITVTGKKLTVTCSQNMNHEYMSWYRQDPGLGLRQIYYSMNVEVTDKGDVPEGYKVSRKEKRNFPLILESPSPNQTSLYFCASSLRVTRGSGANVLTFGAGSRLTVL.

A few counts support this clone. The rearrangement links TRBV30 to TRBJ2-1, with D possibly TRBD2 on 6 matching bases. Trimming stripped 4 bases from V and 5 bases from J, with 12 bases between. CDR3 size: 13 residues. From germline, CDR1 is GTSNPN and CDR2 SVGIG (reference sequence). The DNA of the CDR3 is TGTGCCTGGAACTTGCGGGGCCACAATGAGCAGTTCTTC. This encodes CAWNLRGHNEQFF.